One sample yielded the 23 T cell receptor beta chains listed below, sequenced in a study of breast tumors, draining lymph nodes, adjacent tissues. TCRdb reprocessed the multiplex PCR reads via MiXCR and lists one record per CDR3 protein. Of fewer than 150,000 distinct CDR3 sequences in the sample, about 20% were seen once. Breast cancer patients provided tissue from their axillary draining lymph nodes. Sequencing used axillary lymph node tissue. These TCRs come from a female donor with breast cancer. Some clones in this sample may be carry-over from other donors' samples.

This clonotype was picked up many times. The chain joins TRBV2 to TRBJ1-3, with 9 bases matching TRBD1. The germline V gene has CDR1 SNHLY and CDR2 FYNNEI. The CDR3 spans 15 residues. The V gene end was trimmed by 7 bases and the J gene end by 8 bases; junction bases not matched to a gene: 12. CDR3 coding DNA: TGTGCCAGCAAATCTGGACAGGGGTTGGGGGACACCATATATTTT. This gives the protein CASKSGQGLGDTIYF.

The chain employs TRBV13 and TRBJ1-5; D ambiguous. The V gene lost 0 bases and the J gene lost 5 bases, with 8 bases spanning the gap. The CDR3 has 14 residues. Germline loops: CDR1 PRHDT, CDR2 FYEKMQ (reference sequence). CDR3 loop: CASSLGRVDQPQHF. CDR3 coding DNA: TGTGCCAGCAGCTTAGGGCGGGTCGATCAGCCCCAGCATTTT.

The chain has TRBV5-4 and TRBJ2-6; unclear D gene. The CDR3 has 14 residues. Germline V gene data show CDR1 as SGHNT and CDR2 as YYREEE (reference sequence). V dropped 4 bases and J dropped 4 bases, with 9 bases sitting between them. The CDR3 is CASSPTPGANVLTF. The CDR3 coding sequence is TGTGCCAGCAGCCCGACACCGGGGGCCAACGTCCTGACTTTC.

Details on this clonotype: One base away lies a much larger clone, so this may be a sequencing read error. The chain joins TRBV3-1 to TRBJ1-6; the D is unclear. The CDR3 covers 13 residues. V was shortened by 6 bases and J by 9 bases, with 12 bases between the two germline ends. From germline, CDR1 is LGHDT and CDR2 YNNKEL (reference sequence). CDR3 sequence: CASSDTVGSPLHF. The CDR3 DNA reads TGTGCCAGCAGTGACACTGTGGGTTCACCCCTCCACTTT.

This clonotype came up many times. This chain uses TRBV20-1 with TRBJ2-7; TRBD2 agrees at 8 bases. Germline CDR1 and CDR2: DFQATT and SNEGSKA (reference sequence). V dropped 0 bases and J dropped 0; count of bases not matched to a gene: 4. The CDR3 length is 15 residues. CDR3 in amino acids: CSARDTGGSSYEQYF. CDR3 nucleotides: TGCAGTGCTAGAGATACGGGAGGGAGCTCCTACGAGCAGTACTTC.

This clonotype has at least ten counts. V is TRBV4-1 and J is TRBJ2-7; D is unresolved. The CDR3 is 14 amino acids. Germline CDR1 MGHRA, CDR2 YSYEKL. Between the trimmed V and J ends, which lost 0 bases and 3 bases, there was a span of 9 bases. The CDR3 DNA follows: TGCGCCAGCAGCCAAGATCCCAGAAGCTACGAGCAGTACTTC. It yields the protein CASSQDPRSYEQYF.

Only one count was recorded for this clonotype. With a much larger clone just one base away, this may be a read error. The CDR3 carries no conserved terminal phenylalanine or tryptophan, so it likely arises from a read error. The chain links TRBV2 to TRBJ2-5; 7 bases agree with TRBD1. The CDR3 spans 12 residues. The trim removed 5 bases at V and 4 bases at J, leaving 1 base unmatched. The germline gives CDR1 SNHLY, CDR2 FYNNEI. CDR3 protein: CASSRQGETQYS. The CDR3 region has the DNA TGTGCCAGCAGTCGACAGGGAGAGACCCAGTACTCC.

This clonotype was observed a handful of times. The chain combines TRBV18 with TRBJ2-1; D might be TRBD1 (5 bases). V shed 0 bases and J shed 9 bases, with 12 bases lying between them. Germline assignment: CDR1 KGHSH and CDR2 LQKENI. This CDR3 is built from 14 residues. The CDR3 sequence is CASSPPIPGSEQFF. Here the CDR3 DNA reads TGTGCCAGCTCACCACCCATCCCAGGGTCTGAGCAGTTCTTC. Based on the CDR3 plus reference TRBV18 and TRBJ2-1, the full variable domain is NAGVMQNPRHLVRRRGQEARLRCSPMKGHSHVYWYRQLPEEGLKFMVYLQKENIIDESGMPKERFSAEFPKEGPSILRIQQVVRGDSAAYFCASSPPIPGSEQFFGPGTRLTVL.

Many counts were recorded for this clonotype. This sequence joins TRBV29-1 and TRBJ2-7; D is perhaps TRBD1 (5 bases). This CDR3 has 11 residues. V dropped 3 bases and J dropped 7 bases, with 10 bases sitting between them. The germline V gene has CDR1 SQVTM and CDR2 ANQGSEA. CDR3 protein: CSVDQGREQYF. The CDR3 region has the DNA TGCAGCGTTGACCAGGGCCGGGAGCAGTACTTC.

As concerns this clonotype: A read error is possible here, since a much larger clone lies one base away. The J gene is TRBJ1-3, the V gene TRBV12-3 or TRBV12-4, with D unresolved. Deletions cut 5 bases from V and 0 bases from J, with 11 bases between. This CDR3 contains 15 residues. The CDR3 is CASSVTGNSGNTIYF. The CDR3, as DNA: TGTGCCAGCAGTGTTACCGGGAACTCTGGAAACACCATATATTTT.

This clonotype was counted many times. The genes are TRBV29-1 and TRBJ2-3; 8 bases map to TRBD1. Germline CDR1 SQVTM, CDR2 ANQGSEA. Trimming removed 4 bases from V and 11 bases from J; junction bases left unmatched: 17. The CDR3 extends over 15 amino acids. CDR3 nucleotide sequence: TGCAGCGTTGCCCCGACAGGGGACCCCTTAGAGATGCAGTATTTT. Protein product: CSVAPTGDPLEMQYF.

Ten or more counts support this clonotype. The V gene is TRBV19, the J gene TRBJ2-7, with 9 bases identical to TRBD2. The junction had 5 bases not matched to a gene; V was cut back by 1 base and J by 4 bases. The length of the CDR3 is 15 residues. Germline V gene data show CDR1 as LNHDA and CDR2 as SQIVND (reference sequence). The DNA of the CDR3 is TGTGCCAGTAGTATAGGCCTAGCGGGAACTTACGAGCAGTACTTC. Translation gives CASSIGLAGTYEQYF. The full variable domain, in which reference TRBV19 and TRBJ2-7 provide the parts outside the CDR3, is DGGITQSPKYLFRKEGQNVTLSCEQNLNHDAMYWYRQDPGQGLRLIYYSQIVNDFQKGDIAEGYSVSREKKESFPLTVTSAQKNPTAFYLCASSIGLAGTYEQYFGPGTRLTVT.

This clonotype occurred many times. The V call is TRBV5-5, the J call TRBJ2-3; 11 nucleotides line up with TRBD2. The germline V gene has CDR1 SGHKS and CDR2 YYEKEE (reference sequence). The CDR3 covers 17 residues. The V segment lost 0 bases and the J segment 3 bases; nucleotides outside the gene matches: 6. CDR3 residues: CASSLVGLAGGTDTQYF. The CDR3 nucleotides are TGTGCCAGCAGCTTGGTGGGCCTAGCGGGAGGAACAGATACGCAGTATTTT.

This clonotype was seen ten or more times. The rearrangement joins TRBV5-4 to TRBJ1-3; TRBD1 aligns across 9 bases. The germline V gene has CDR1 SGHNT and CDR2 YYREEE (reference sequence). CDR3 length: 15 residues. Trimming took 1 base from V and 4 from J; bases not matched to a gene: 3. CDR3 protein: CASSLFGTGGNTIYF. In DNA form, the CDR3 reads TGTGCCAGCAGCTTGTTCGGGACAGGGGGAAACACCATATATTTT.

The rearrangement links TRBV6-5 to TRBJ2-2; 10 positions match TRBD1. The germline V gene has CDR1 MNHEY and CDR2 SVGAGI. The CDR3 is made up of 16 amino acids. V trimming: 7 bases; J trimming: 4 bases; junction bases outside the gene matches: 9. The CDR3: CASNPGTGAFTGELFF. CDR3 sequence (DNA): TGTGCCAGCAACCCCGGGACAGGGGCCTTCACCGGGGAGCTGTTTTTT.

The table lists this clonotype with many counts. A read error may account for a junction end that differs from germline. J is TRBJ2-5 and V is TRBV7-7; D might be TRBD1 (6 bases). CDR3 length: 14 residues. CDR1 and CDR2 from the germline V gene are SSHAT and FNYEAQ (reference sequence). CDR3 loop: CASSLRQVGETQYF. CDR3 bases: TGTGCTAGCAGCTTACGACAGGTTGGAGAGACCCAGTACTTC.

A remark on this clonotype: This may arise from a read error, as a much more abundant clone is one base away. This chain joins TRBV27 and TRBJ1-5, with 7 bases lining up with TRBD1. After removal of 5 bases from V and 7 bases from J, the junction contained 8 bases not matched to a gene. The CDR3 has 14 amino acids. CDR1 and CDR2 from the germline V gene are MNHEY and SMNVEV (reference sequence). CDR3 coding DNA: TGTGCCAGCAGTGCTGGGACAGTGGAGCAGCCCCAGCATTTT. As protein: CASSAGTVEQPQHF.

This clonotype was found once. A read error is likely, as this CDR3 ends without the conserved phenylalanine or tryptophan. The DNA is omitted, as the CDR3 cannot be located on it reliably, and the CDR3 follows TCRdb's listing. V gene TRBV24-1 combines with J gene TRBJ2-1; the D call in the table, TRBD1, was not verified against the DNA. CDR1 KGHDR and CDR2 SFDVKD come from the germline V gene. The CDR3 comprises 14 residues, both ends counted. CDR3 sequence: CATSGQETYNEQSL.

At least ten counts were recorded for this clonotype. The V gene is TRBV7-9, the J gene TRBJ2-7; D is unclear. This CDR3 contains 12 residues. V was clipped by 5 bases and J by 11 bases, with 16 bases between them. Germline CDR1 is SEHNR and CDR2 is FQNEAQ (reference sequence). The CDR3 DNA reads TGTGCCAGCAGCCCAGACTTGTTGTGGGAGTACTTC. Residues: CASSPDLLWEYF. The variable domain in full, completed from reference TRBV7-9 and TRBJ2-7, reads DTGVSQNPRHKITKRGQNVTFRCDPISEHNRLYWYRQTLGQGPEFLTYFQNEAQLEKSRLLSDRFSAERPKGSFSTLEIQRTEQGDSAMYLCASSPDLLWEYFGPGTRLTVT.

In the case of this clonotype: This sequence may be a read error, since a much larger clone differs from it by one base. The chain links TRBV5-5 to TRBJ2-3; the D gene is possibly TRBD2 (5 bases). The CDR3 extends over 14 amino acids. Germline V gene sequence: CDR1 SGHKS, CDR2 YYEKEE (reference sequence). V lost 3 bases to trimming and J lost 6 bases, with 14 bases between them. CDR3: CASSSGWTRDTQYF. The CDR3 DNA is TGTGCCAGCAGCTCGGGGTGGACGAGGGATACGCAGTATTTT.

This clonotype was counted many times. The V gene is TRBV12-5, the J gene TRBJ1-5; D remains unclear. Germline CDR1 LGHNT, CDR2 FRNRAP. The CDR3 consists of 14 residues. Trimming shortened V by 7 bases and J by 0 bases, and 10 bases separated the two germline ends. CDR3 loop: CASATTDSNQPQHF. The CDR3 bases are TGTGCTAGTGCCACGACGGATAGCAATCAGCCCCAGCATTTT.

The sample holds many counts of this clonotype. The chain links TRBV5-5 to TRBJ2-7, with a tentative D call TRBD2 (6 bases). This CDR3 region has 14 residues. Germline lookup yields CDR1 SGHKS and CDR2 YYEKEE (reference sequence). The V gene lost 0 bases and the J gene lost 2 bases, with 9 bases spanning the gap. The CDR3: CASSLGLGPYEQYF. CDR3 DNA: TGTGCCAGCAGCTTGGGACTAGGGCCCTACGAGCAGTACTTC.

This clonotype has a count of ten or more. The chain combines TRBV7-9 with TRBJ1-2; D is possibly TRBD1 (5 bases). The CDR3 totals 15 residues. The germline CDR1 and CDR2 sequences are SEHNR and FQNEAQ (reference sequence). Trimming shortened V by 1 base and J by 7 bases, and 16 bases separated the two germline ends. CDR3 residues: CASSLGGGRESGYTF. Written as DNA, the CDR3 is TGTGCCAGCAGCTTAGGTGGTGGCAGGGAGAGTGGCTACACCTTC.